Each of the 31 T cell receptor beta chains below was sequenced from the same sample in a study of glioma-infiltrating T cells. Amplification of TCR alpha and beta CDR3 regions from RNA used iRepertoire nested multiplex PCR. One entry per CDR3 protein, called by TCRdb with MiXCR from the multiplex PCR reads. The sample has about 380,000 distinct CDR3 sequences; roughly two fifths are singletons. Input material: glioma tissue, nonneoplastic brain tissue, or PBMCs (not recorded which). The source of these receptors is a human donor with low-grade glioma or glioblastoma, undergoing nonglioma brain surgery, or in good health (not recorded which).

The V call is TRBV20-1, the J call TRBJ2-5; possible D gene TRBD2, 5 bases. Germline V gene sequence: CDR1 DFQATT, CDR2 SNEGSKA (reference sequence). Trimming removed 8 bases at V and 5 bases at J, with 18 bases between. The CDR3 is 13 amino acids. The CDR3 here is CSPTTADGETQYF. CDR3 DNA sequence: TGCAGTCCGACAACAGCGGATGGGGAGACCCAGTACTTC.

The table lists this clonotype with a few counts. The rearrangement links TRBV20-1 to TRBJ2-1, with 7 bases identical to TRBD2. Germline V gene lookup returns CDR1 DFQATT and CDR2 SNEGSKA (reference sequence). The V segment lost 8 bases and the J segment 3 bases; nucleotides outside the gene matches: 1. CDR3 size: 11 residues. The CDR3 loop reads CSSGNYNEQFF. The CDR3, as DNA: TGCAGTAGCGGGAACTACAATGAGCAGTTCTTC.

This clonotype turned up a few times. The gene calls are TRBV4-2 and TRBJ2-7; TRBD2 agrees at 8 bases. The CDR3 contains 20 residues. V gave up 0 bases and J gave up 6 bases; unmatched junction bases: 22. The germline V gene encodes CDR1 LGHNA and CDR2 YNFKEQ. The CDR3 DNA is TGTGCCAGCAGCCAAGATAGATGGGCTAGCGGGCAAGGGAACTCCGCCGAGCAGTACTTC. Translated: CASSQDRWASGQGNSAEQYF.

Only a few counts were recorded for this clonotype. The rearrangement links TRBV28 to TRBJ2-1; D might be TRBD2 (6 bases). The CDR3 loop spans 14 amino acids. Germline CDR1 MDHEN, CDR2 SYDVKM. V was clipped by 9 bases and J by 5 bases, with 17 bases between them. The CDR3 sequence: CASHSGSTHNEQFF. For the CDR3, the DNA is TGTGCCAGTCACTCCGGGAGTACCCACAATGAGCAGTTCTTC.

Many counts were recorded for this clonotype. In nucleotides, the CDR3 is TGTGCCAGCAGTTACTCGCGGTCCCTTCACAATGAGCAGTTCTTC. Translated: CASSYSRSLHNEQFF. This sequence joins TRBV6-5 and TRBJ2-1, with D unresolved. The V and J ends lost 0 bases and 5 bases respectively, with 11 bases between them. Germline V gene data show CDR1 as MNHEY and CDR2 as SVGAGI. This CDR3 contains 15 residues.

A few counts support this clonotype. This CDR3 is CASSVLVLPHNEQFF. DNA of the CDR3: TGTGCCAGCAGTGTTCTAGTTCTCCCCCACAATGAGCAGTTCTTC. This chain connects TRBV2 to TRBJ2-1; D unclear. This CDR3 spans 15 amino acids. The V gene lost 4 bases and the J gene lost 5 bases, with 15 bases spanning the gap. CDR1 and CDR2 from the germline V gene are SNHLY and FYNNEI.

This clonotype was detected only a few times. The gene calls are TRBV19 and TRBJ2-7; TRBD2 aligns across 7 bases. Germline V CDR1 and CDR2: LNHDA, SQIVND (reference sequence). V shed 1 base and J 2 bases; nucleotides not matched to a gene: 5. The CDR3 has 15 amino acids. Written as DNA, the CDR3 is TGTGCCAGTAGTATAGTGGGACTAAAAACCTACGAGCAGTACTTC. It codes for CASSIVGLKTYEQYF.

This clonotype showed up many times. CDR3 region: CASSLLGARTEAFF. The CDR3 coding sequence is TGTGCCAGCAGTTTGTTAGGGGCGCGCACTGAAGCTTTCTTT. This chain uses TRBV27 with TRBJ1-1, with D possibly TRBD1 on 5 matching bases. The germline gives CDR1 MNHEY, CDR2 SMNVEV (reference sequence). The CDR3 is 14 amino acids. V was shortened by 3 bases and J by 4 bases, with 12 bases between the two germline ends.

This clonotype was seen only a few times. V is TRBV12-3 or TRBV12-4 and J is TRBJ2-7; 9 positions match TRBD1. The CDR3 is 16 amino acids. V lost 4 bases and J lost 4; bases outside the gene matches: 11. This CDR3 reads CASSSAAGTGRYEQYF. CDR3 bases: TGTGCCAGCAGTTCCGCCGCCGGGACAGGGAGGTACGAGCAGTACTTC.

The chain joins TRBV18 to TRBJ1-2, with D hard to call. This CDR3 is 12 amino acids long. CDR1 is KGHSH and CDR2 is LQKENI in the germline V gene. V was clipped by 1 base and J by 8 bases, with 8 bases between them. The CDR3 DNA sequence: TGTGCCAGCTCACCACAGGAAGGAGGCTACACCTTC. Translated, it gives CASSPQEGGYTF.

This clonotype occurred many times. CDR3 sequence reads: CASSFLGLNTEAFF. CDR3 DNA: TGTGCCAGCAGTTTCCTAGGCTTGAACACTGAAGCTTTCTTT. The rearrangement joins TRBV27 to TRBJ1-1; D not certain. Looked up from germline, CDR1 is MNHEY and CDR2 is SMNVEV (reference sequence). The V and J ends lost 3 bases and 0 bases respectively, with 8 bases between them. The CDR3 covers 14 residues.

The sample holds a few counts of this clonotype. V gene TRBV7-6 combines with J gene TRBJ2-3; D unresolved. The V end was cut by 2 bases, the J end by 6 bases, with 6 bases between. CDR1 and CDR2 (germline): SGHVS, FNYEAQ. The CDR3 totals 12 residues. CDR3: CASSLYFDTQYF. As DNA, the CDR3 is TGTGCCAGCAGCTTATATTTTGATACGCAGTATTTT. Based on the CDR3 plus reference TRBV7-6 and TRBJ2-3, the full variable domain is GAGVSQSPRYKVTKRGQDVALRCDPISGHVSLYWYRQALGQGPEFLTYFNYEAQQDKSGLPNDRFSAERPEGSISTLTIQRTEQRDSAMYRCASSLYFDTQYFGPGTRLTVL.

This clonotype was seen more than once but under ten times. This chain joins TRBV20-1 and TRBJ2-5; no reliable D call. This CDR3 has 13 amino acids. Trimming shortened V by 0 bases and J by 5 bases, and 10 bases separated the two germline ends. Germline V gene data show CDR1 as DFQATT and CDR2 as SNEGSKA (reference sequence). For the CDR3, the DNA is TGCAGTGCTAGAGATCACTTCGGGGAGACCCAGTACTTC. Residues: CSARDHFGETQYF.

This clonotype was counted ten times or more. The chain couples TRBV20-1 to TRBJ2-3, with 7 bases lining up with TRBD2. With 2 bases clipped from V and 4 bases from J, the junction kept 3 bases outside the gene matches. This CDR3 is built from 13 residues. Germline V lookup: CDR1 DFQATT, CDR2 SNEGSKA (reference sequence). The CDR3: CSARQGGSDTQYF. In DNA, the CDR3 is TGCAGTGCTAGACAGGGAGGGTCAGATACGCAGTATTTT.

As concerns this clonotype: A much larger clone lies one base from this, so it may be a read error. The chain links TRBV27 to TRBJ1-2; D unclear. V shed 10 bases and J shed 3 bases, with 15 bases lying between them. Germline CDR1 is MNHEY and CDR2 is SMNVEV (reference sequence). CDR3 length equals 13 residues. This chain's CDR3 is CATPGGGDYGYTF. In nucleotides, the CDR3 is TGTGCCACCCCAGGAGGCGGAGACTATGGCTACACCTTC.

The chain joins TRBV4-1 to TRBJ1-2, with D perhaps TRBD1 (6 bases). Germline V gives CDR1 MGHRA, CDR2 YSYEKL. Trimming shortened V by 0 bases and J by 3 bases, and 20 bases separated the two germline ends. This CDR3 is 18 amino acids long. In DNA form, the CDR3 reads TGCGCCAGCAGCCAAGATTTAATAGGCAGGGGATCGGACTATGGCTACACCTTC. Amino acids: CASSQDLIGRGSDYGYTF.

With respect to this clonotype: As the CDR3 is not closed by the conserved phenylalanine or tryptophan, this likely results from a read error. This chain uses TRBV6-1 with TRBJ2-3, with TRBD2 matching over 8 bases. V lost 6 bases, J lost 8 bases, and 13 bases stayed unmatched. CDR1 is MNHNS and CDR2 is SASEGT in the germline V gene. The CDR3 runs 15 residues. The CDR3 sequence is CASSPSGRAFGTQYS. CDR3 DNA sequence: TGTGCCAGCAGCCCGAGCGGGAGAGCGTTCGGTACGCAGTATTCT.

The chain employs TRBV2 and TRBJ1-5, with D possibly TRBD1 on 5 matching bases. The V end was cut by 9 bases, the J end by 7 bases, with 19 bases between. Germline V CDR1 and CDR2: SNHLY, FYNNEI. The CDR3 consists of 14 residues. The CDR3 coding sequence is TGTGCCAGTCGGGGTGACACCTCAGGGCAGCCCCAGCATTTT. Residues: CASRGDTSGQPQHF.

In its sample, this clonotype was seen once. An end of the junction does not agree with germline; a read error may underlie this. The rearrangement joins TRBV7-6 to TRBJ2-2; possible D gene TRBD2, 6 bases. Looked up from germline, CDR1 is SGHVS and CDR2 is FNYEAQ. The CDR3 runs to 15 residues. CDR3 sequence: CTSSLPGTQAGELFF. In DNA, the CDR3 is TGTACCAGCAGCTTACCCGGGACTCAAGCAGGTGAGCTGTTTTTT.

The chain combines TRBV20-1 with TRBJ2-3; a weak D match, TRBD1 (5 bases). Germline CDR1 is DFQATT and CDR2 is SNEGSKA (reference sequence). V gave up 5 bases and J gave up 1 base, with 16 bases separating them. This CDR3 contains 15 residues. The CDR3 is CSAGKQESGTDTQYF. The CDR3 DNA is TGCAGTGCTGGTAAACAGGAGTCGGGCACAGATACGCAGTATTTT.

Remarks on this clonotype: At one end the junction does not follow the germline gene, possibly because of a read error. The V gene is TRBV6-1, the J gene TRBJ2-1; D gene ambiguous. Per germline, CDR1 MNHNS and CDR2 SASEGT. The CDR3 loop spans 11 amino acids. For the CDR3, the DNA is TGTGCCAGCAGTGTGTACAATGAGCAGTCCTTC. This codes for CASSVYNEQSF.

Only a few counts were recorded for this clonotype. The chain carries TRBV28 and TRBJ1-1; 8 nucleotides agree with TRBD1. Germline CDR1 is MDHEN and CDR2 is SYDVKM. The CDR3 is 16 residues long. Trimming took 6 bases from V and 5 from J; bases not matched to a gene: 14. CDR3 region: CASSEISGTGDTEAFF. The CDR3 DNA follows: TGTGCCAGCAGCGAAATTTCCGGGACAGGAGATACTGAAGCTTTCTTT.

This clonotype came up a few times. V and J are TRBV6-1 and TRBJ2-1; 10 positions match TRBD2. CDR1 is MNHNS and CDR2 is SASEGT in the germline V gene. The CDR3 is 15 residues long. The J segment lost 2 bases and the V segment lost 6 bases, leaving 4 bases of the junction unmatched. CDR3 region: CASRIAGGTYNEQFF. CDR3 DNA sequence: TGTGCCAGCAGAATAGCGGGAGGAACCTACAATGAGCAGTTCTTC.

In the case of this clonotype: The junction departs from germline at one end; a sequencing error may be responsible. This chain uses TRBV20-1 with TRBJ2-7; D uncertain. In germline, CDR1 is DFQATT, CDR2 SNEGSKA (reference sequence). This CDR3 is 12 amino acids long. CDR3 coding DNA: TGCGGTGCTAGAGCCCGTTCCCTCGAGCAGTACTTC. Encoded protein: CGARARSLEQYF.

Concerning this clonotype itself: Relative to the germline gene, one junction end is altered; a read error may explain this. The chain combines TRBV20-1 with TRBJ2-7; the match to TRBD1 covers 7 bases. This CDR3 has 12 amino acids. The germline V gene has CDR1 DFQATT and CDR2 SNEGSKA (reference sequence). The CDR3: CSAGDRAYERYF. In DNA, the CDR3 is TGCAGTGCTGGCGACAGGGCCTACGAGCGGTACTTC.

Comment on this clonotype: This may arise from a read error, as a much more abundant clone is one base away. The rearrangement uses TRBV6-1 and TRBJ2-2, with a possible D match to TRBD1 (6 bases). Germline CDR1 reads MNHNS; CDR2 reads SASEGT. The CDR3 is 14 residues long. CDR3 amino acids: CAGRLRGNTGELFF. The CDR3 nucleotides are TGTGCCGGCAGACTCAGGGGAAACACCGGGGAGCTGTTTTTT.

In this sample, this clonotype turned up a few times. The chain employs TRBV20-1 and TRBJ1-5, with D possibly matching TRBD1 (5 bases). V lost 6 bases to trimming and J lost 4 bases, with 10 bases between them. The CDR3 consists of 12 residues. Germline-derived CDR1 and CDR2 are DFQATT and SNEGSKA (reference sequence). The CDR3 coding sequence is TGCAGTGCCGTCGGGGGAAATCAGCCCCAGCATTTT. It codes for CSAVGGNQPQHF.

The rearrangement uses TRBV18 and TRBJ1-2; possibly TRBD1 for D (6 bases). The CDR3 sequence is 14 residues long. From germline, CDR1 is KGHSH and CDR2 LQKENI. V shed 4 bases and J shed 1 base, with 10 bases lying between them. In DNA form, the CDR3 reads TGTGCCAGCTCACGGGACACCCTTAACTATGGCTACACCTTC. Residues: CASSRDTLNYGYTF.

The chain is built from TRBV20-1 and TRBJ2-7; tentatively, D is TRBD1 (5 bases). CDR1 is DFQATT and CDR2 is SNEGSKA in the germline V gene (reference sequence). The CDR3 contains 14 residues. Trimming pared 6 bases from V and 3 bases from J, leaving 18 bases between. The CDR3 sequence is CSAPRGAPNYEQYF. Here the CDR3 DNA reads TGCAGTGCCCCAAGGGGCGCCCCTAACTACGAGCAGTACTTC.

A remark on this clonotype: The junction departs from germline at one end; a sequencing error may be responsible. The V call is TRBV7-2, the J call TRBJ2-7, with 8 bases fitting TRBD2. The length of the CDR3 is 15 residues. Germline CDR1 SGHTA, CDR2 FQGNSA. The CDR3 protein is CASGLAGSFSYEQYF. CDR3 DNA sequence: TGTGCCAGCGGCTTAGCGGGATCCTTCTCCTACGAGCAGTACTTC.

The chain couples TRBV14 to TRBJ2-1; no clear D. The germline V gene encodes CDR1 SGHDN and CDR2 FVKESK. There are 14 residues in the CDR3. Trimming cost V 5 bases and J 4 bases, with 12 bases left between them. CDR3 residues: CASSVGDKYNEQFF. CDR3 DNA: TGTGCCAGCAGCGTTGGTGACAAGTACAATGAGCAGTTCTTC.